Detailed here is one T cell receptor beta chain. The target antigen is unknown. TCRdb reprocessed the reads with MiXCR, giving one entry per CDR3 protein. The sample includes about 900,000 distinct CDR3 sequences, roughly 31% seen only once; the top ten take over 13%. This specimen belongs to a study of T cell repertoires in cytomegalovirus infection. At the level of the study: Researchers turned to recently identified HLA-C-restricted CMV epitopes as well as well-studied HLA-B-restricted ones. The public TCR beta signatures pointed to both CMV infection and matching HLA type.

Losses at the gene ends were 6 bases for V and 0 bases for J; bases not matched to a gene: 5. From germline, CDR1 is MNHEY and CDR2 SVGEGT. This CDR3 region has 16 residues. Findings of the study overall: People with CMV and the relevant HLA were identified by cumulative public TCR beta family frequency.

The input for sequencing was cultured CD8+ T cells from PBMCs, taken from culture after CMV antigen stimulation. V and J are TRBV6-2 or TRBV6-3 and TRBJ2-2; 9 nucleotides align to TRBD1. The receptor was derived from a human donor in good health (CMV status not recorded). Some clones in this sample may be carry-over from other donors' samples. The CDR3 reads CASRAGTGTNTGELFF. In nucleotides, the CDR3 is TGTGCCAGCAGAGCCGGGACAGGGACGAACACCGGGGAGCTGTTTTTT.